A selection of T cell receptor beta chains follows, all from one sample in a study of T cell responses to AZD1222 COVID-19 vaccine. Assay: immunoSEQ multiplex PCR; the TCRdb copy retains only in-frame clones and omits some. The repertoire includes 140,000 to 150,000 clones, nearly 90% of them detected once, and approximately 5.1% sits in the top ten. The sequences come from peripheral blood, collected 28 days after the second dose of the MenACWY control vaccine. These receptors were taken from an adult who received the MenACWY meningococcal vaccine as a control. Each CDR3 is given with its conserved first and last residue. A D gene is named only where the DNA matches it firmly. Rows give clone size only sometimes, using once, few, many, or a class for an expanded clone.

V gene	J gene	clone size	D gene	CDR3 protein	CDR3 DNA
TRBV21-1	TRBJ1-5	-	-	CASTYLDSAGARFSNQPQHF	TGTGCCAGCACCTACCTCGACTCCGCGGGGGCGCGGTTTAGCAATCAGCCCCAGCATTTT
TRBV24-1	TRBJ1-5	-	-	CATSDSTFNQPQHF	TGTGCCACCAGTGATTCGACATTTAATCAGCCCCAGCATTTT
TRBV9	TRBJ2-5	-	-	CASSGGAQETQYF	TGTGCCAGCAGTGGCGGGGCTCAAGAGACCCAGTACTTC
TRBV19	TRBJ2-2	-	-	CASRNGQIKTGELFF	TGTGCCAGTAGGAATGGACAAATCAAAACCGGGGAGCTGTTTTTT
TRBV6-5	TRBJ2-7	-	TRBD1	CASSYSSGAGGYEQYF	TGTGCCAGCAGTTACTCTAGTGGTGCAGGGGGCTACGAGCAGTACTTC
TRBV27	TRBJ2-1	-	TRBD1	CASTRTGGGYNEQFF	TGTGCCAGCACCCGGACAGGGGGCGGCTACAATGAGCAGTTCTTC
TRBV6-2/TRBV6-3	TRBJ2-1	-	TRBD2	CASSRYSGLDGEQFF	TGTGCCAGCAGTCGATACTCGGGACTAGATGGTGAGCAGTTCTTC
TRBV4-1	TRBJ2-5	-	-	CASSQDLARGQETQYF	TGCGCCAGCAGCCAAGATTTGGCCAGGGGCCAAGAGACCCAGTACTTC
TRBV6-2/TRBV6-3	TRBJ1-5	-	-	CASSYGGSQPQHF	TGTGCCAGCAGTTACGGGGGGTCTCAGCCCCAGCATTTT
TRBV7-9	TRBJ2-7	-	-	CASRYVSGATYEQYF	TGTGCCAGCAGGTACGTCTCGGGGGCGACCTACGAGCAGTACTTC
TRBV28	TRBJ1-6	-	TRBD1	CASSLDRANSPLHF	TGTGCCAGCAGTTTAGACAGGGCGAATTCACCCCTCCACTTT
TRBV14	TRBJ1-1	-	TRBD1	CASSQRGQETEAFF	TGTGCCAGCAGCCAAAGGGGGCAGGAAACTGAAGCTTTCTTT
TRBV6-2/TRBV6-3	TRBJ1-4	-	-	CASSYLVSNEKLFF	TGTGCCAGCAGTTACCTGGTATCTAATGAAAAACTGTTTTTT
TRBV28	TRBJ1-2	-	-	CASSLWGADGNGYTF	TGTGCCAGCAGTTTATGGGGGGCGGATGGAAATGGCTACACCTTC
TRBV7-2	TRBJ1-1	-	-	CASSLEVEAFF	TGTGCCAGCAGCTTAGAGGTTGAAGCTTTCTTT
TRBV14	TRBJ1-2	-	-	CASSQVAAGNYGYTF	TGTGCCAGCAGCCAAGTGGCGGCCGGTAACTATGGCTACACCTTC
TRBV28	TRBJ2-3	once	TRBD2	CASSFVAGGGTQYF	TGTGCCAGCAGTTTTGTAGCGGGAGGCGGTACGCAGTATTTT
TRBV6-6	TRBJ1-2	-	-	CASSYSEAYGYTF	TGTGCCAGCAGTTACTCGGAGGCGTATGGCTACACCTTC
TRBV4-3	TRBJ2-2	-	-	CASSQESHSYTGELFF	TGCGCCAGCAGCCAAGAGTCGCACTCCTACACCGGGGAGCTGTTTTTT
TRBV28	TRBJ2-3	-	TRBD2	CASSPLLASGGGEQYF	TGTGCCAGCAGTCCTTTATTGGCTAGCGGGGGTGGGGAGCAGTATTTT
TRBV5-5	TRBJ2-3	-	TRBD2	CASNFSGRTTDTQYF	TGTGCCAGCAACTTTAGCGGGAGAACGACAGATACGCAGTATTTT
TRBV24-1	TRBJ1-2	-	TRBD1	CAVSGGGGYTF	TGTGCCGTGTCAGGGGGTGGAGGCTACACCTTC
TRBV5-6	TRBJ1-1	-	-	CASSFSRGTEAFF	TGTGCCAGCAGCTTCTCTAGGGGCACTGAAGCTTTCTTT
TRBV19	TRBJ1-1	-	-	CASSIDLRNTEAFF	TGTGCCAGTAGTATTGACTTGCGGAACACTGAAGCTTTCTTT
TRBV4-1	TRBJ2-2	-	TRBD1	CASSDRGLRELFF	TGCGCCAGCTCGGACAGGGGGCTCCGGGAGCTGTTTTTT
TRBV7-3	TRBJ2-5	-	TRBD1	CASSPRTGGPQETQYF	TGTGCCAGCAGCCCTAGGACAGGGGGGCCCCAAGAGACCCAGTACTTC
TRBV18	TRBJ2-2	-	TRBD2	CASSPLVAGVTNTGELFF	TGTGCCAGCTCACCGCTGGTAGCGGGGGTCACGAACACCGGGGAGCTGTTTTTT
TRBV11-3	TRBJ1-6	-	-	CASSPPGGGVPLHF	TGTGCCAGCAGCCCACCCGGGGGCGGGGTGCCCCTCCACTTT
TRBV27	TRBJ1-3	-	TRBD1	CASSSRQGSGNTIYF	TGTGCCAGCAGTTCGAGACAGGGATCTGGAAACACCATATATTTT
TRBV7-9	TRBJ2-5	-	-	CASSFQWGPQETQYF	TGTGCCAGCAGCTTTCAGTGGGGGCCGCAAGAGACCCAGTACTTC
TRBV3-1/TRBV3-2	TRBJ1-2	once	-	CASSHWTGDGGYTF	TGTGCCAGCAGCCATTGGACGGGGGATGGAGGCTACACCTTC
TRBV6-5	TRBJ1-5	-	-	CASTLQGMRNQPQHF	TGTGCCAGCACGCTACAGGGTATGCGGAATCAGCCCCAGCATTTT
TRBV5-1	TRBJ1-2	-	-	CASSQLPGTAMYGYTF	TGCGCCAGCAGCCAATTGCCCGGTACCGCGATGTATGGCTACACCTTC
TRBV5-1	TRBJ2-5	-	-	CASSTGGLEETQYF	TGCGCCAGCAGCACCGGGGGCCTAGAAGAGACCCAGTACTTC
TRBV2	TRBJ2-7	once	TRBD1	CASRPGQWAYEQYF	TGTGCCAGCAGGCCGGGACAGTGGGCCTACGAGCAGTACTTC
TRBV7-2	TRBJ2-1	-	TRBD2	CASSFQGLAGGNEQFF	TGTGCCAGCAGCTTCCAAGGACTAGCGGGGGGGAATGAGCAGTTCTTC
TRBV2	TRBJ2-3	-	-	CATTAVDTQYF	TGTGCCACGACTGCGGTAGATACGCAGTATTTT
TRBV6-5	TRBJ2-5	few	-	CASMVPGQWAQYF	TGTGCCAGCATGGTCCCAGGACAGTGGGCCCAGTACTTC
TRBV7-2	TRBJ1-6	-	-	CASSAKTASINSPLHF	TGTGCCAGCAGCGCTAAGACAGCAAGCATTAATTCACCCCTCCACTTT
TRBV7-2	TRBJ2-1	-	TRBD2	CASSLGGLAGYNEQFF	TGTGCCAGCAGCTTGGGGGGACTAGCGGGATACAATGAGCAGTTCTTC